This is a list of T cell receptor beta chains from one sample in a study of blood T cells in healthy people across ages. MiXCR, run by TCRdb on the 5' RACE reads, gives a single entry per CDR3 protein. Of fewer than 2,000,000 distinct CDR3 sequences in the sample, about 31% were seen once. Specimen: blood. The receptors originated from a woman in her thirties in good health. Each CDR3 is given without its conserved first and last residue. D genes are given only for firm matches.

j_call d_call cdr3_length v_call cdr3_aa
TRBJ2-7 - 14 TRBV20-1 SARDLGPGESYEQY
TRBJ1-2 - 16 TRBV4-1 ASSRMGGLQGPNYGYT
TRBJ2-3 TRBD2 15 TRBV5-1 ASSPQVAGGLADTQY
TRBJ2-1 TRBD2 14 TRBV20-1 SAPRGGLAPYNEQF
TRBJ2-7 - 13 TRBV11-3 ASSLDSKRSYEQY
TRBJ2-5 TRBD2 15 TRBV5-1 ASSLLVAGGVEETQY
TRBJ2-3 TRBD2 13 TRBV12-3/TRBV12-4 ASSPPGLAADTQY
TRBJ2-7 TRBD1 13 TRBV12-3/TRBV12-4 ASSFPGTGFYEQY
TRBJ1-5 - 13 TRBV9 ASSVGSLSNQPQH
TRBJ2-7 TRBD1 14 TRBV2 ASSEASGTVASEQY
TRBJ2-7 - 11 TRBV29-1 SVLDLGIGEQY
TRBJ1-2 - 17 TRBV4-1 ASSQVIVVPPIPTRGYT
TRBJ2-1 - 11 TRBV29-1 SVERQEGGEQF
TRBJ1-1 TRBD1 11 TRBV30 AWSTGTATEAF
TRBJ2-4 TRBD1 15 TRBV6-2/TRBV6-3 ASSYEPTGWAKNIQY
TRBJ1-2 - 12 TRBV6-5 ASRRGAENYGYT
TRBJ2-1 TRBD1 13 TRBV3-1 ASRQAGGRGDEQF
TRBJ1-2 TRBD1 12 TRBV20-1 SWSDREPYYGYT
TRBJ2-7 TRBD2 12 TRBV27 ASSATSGTYEQY
- - 15 TRBV9 ASSVVGTGPWDNEQY
TRBJ2-2 TRBD1 14 TRBV27 ASRIRDRANTGELF
TRBJ2-7 - 12 TRBV27 ASRLGAPAHEQY
TRBJ2-7 - 11 TRBV20-1 SAGGAVSYEQY
TRBJ1-2 - 13 TRBV9 ASSVEGFRNYGYT
TRBJ2-1 - 10 TRBV6-2/TRBV6-3 ASSYPSDEQF
TRBJ2-4 TRBD1 11 TRBV10-3 AISAADRDIQY
TRBJ1-1 TRBD1 12 TRBV2 ASSENQGGYGAF
TRBJ2-3 TRBD2 15 TRBV15 ATSRATSGGAADTQY
- TRBD2 15 TRBV6-6 ASSHLSGGARGETQY
TRBJ2-4 - 15 TRBV4-1 ASSQVGLALVKNIQY
TRBJ2-3 TRBD1 12 TRBV6-1 ASTGTAKTDTQY
TRBJ2-2 TRBD1 12 TRBV29-1 SVARDRQTGELF
TRBJ1-6 TRBD1 13 TRBV12-3/TRBV12-4 ASSLTGVENSPLH
TRBJ2-3 - 14 TRBV20-1 SARANSGADTDTQY
TRBJ2-5 - 12 TRBV28 ATSETGSGETQY
TRBJ2-3 - 10 TRBV20-1 SATLLADTQY
TRBJ1-4 - 12 TRBV30 AWSVSSSHEKLF
TRBJ2-1 TRBD2 15 TRBV12-3/TRBV12-4 ASSLIIAGDFRNEQF
TRBJ2-7 TRBD2 13 TRBV9 ASSVGLAGGYEQY
TRBJ2-5 - 14 TRBV10-3 ATRVGQGMGQETQY